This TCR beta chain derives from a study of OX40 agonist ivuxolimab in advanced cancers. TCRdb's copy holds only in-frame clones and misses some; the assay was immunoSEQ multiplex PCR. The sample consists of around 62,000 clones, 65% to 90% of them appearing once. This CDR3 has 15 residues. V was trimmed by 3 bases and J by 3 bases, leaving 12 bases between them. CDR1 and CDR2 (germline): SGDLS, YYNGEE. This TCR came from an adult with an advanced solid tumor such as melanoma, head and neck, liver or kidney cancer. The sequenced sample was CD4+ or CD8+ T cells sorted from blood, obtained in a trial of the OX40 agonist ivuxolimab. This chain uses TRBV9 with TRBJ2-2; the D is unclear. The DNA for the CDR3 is TGTGCCAGCAGCGCTGGTGACACTTACACCGGGGAGCTGTTTTTT. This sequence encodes CASSAGDTYTGELFF.